The 7 T cell receptor beta chains presented below share a single source sample, sequenced in a study of T cell changes during pregnancy in multiple sclerosis (dated by TCRdb to about 2019). The library came from the immunoSEQ multiplex PCR assay. TCRdb re-hosts the immuneACCESS table, in-frame sequences only. Its copies lack some clones; in the studies checked, an unresolved V gene accounts for under half of them, and the cause for the rest is not known. Present in this sample are roughly 55,000 clones, about nine tenths of which were seen just once. The ten most abundant clones make up approximately 0.15% of the sample. This specimen was CD4+ T cells from peripheral blood mononuclear cells, taken after pregnancy. All receptors derive from a female donor in good health, enrolled as a control in a pregnancy study.

The genes are TRBV19 and TRBJ1-1, with a tentative D call TRBD1 (6 bases). Germline V gene sequence: CDR1 LNHDA, CDR2 SQIVND (reference sequence). V was pared by 5 bases and J by 9 bases, with 13 bases between. The CDR3 runs to 12 residues. CDR3 in amino acids: CASSPGQLQAFF. CDR3 sequence (DNA): TGTGCCAGTAGTCCCGGACAGCTACAAGCTTTCTTT.

V and J are TRBV18 and TRBJ1-4; no firm D call. CDR3 length equals 15 residues. Between the trimmed V and J ends, which lost 2 bases and 0 bases, there was a span of 7 bases. Germline V gene sequence: CDR1 KGHSH, CDR2 LQKENI. This CDR3 is CASSPSIATNEKLFF. The CDR3, as DNA: TGTGCCAGCTCACCAAGCATTGCAACTAATGAAAAACTGTTTTTT.

This chain links TRBV4-1 with TRBJ2-1; 12 bases map to TRBD2. The CDR3 is 17 amino acids. The ends lost 2 bases at V and 6 bases at J; junction bases unmatched: 8. Germline V gene data show CDR1 as MGHRA and CDR2 as YSYEKL. DNA for the CDR3: TGCGCCAGCAGCCAACCCCTAGCGGGGGGGCCAGGCAATGAGCAGTTCTTC. Amino acids: CASSQPLAGGPGNEQFF.

The V gene is TRBV7-9, the J gene TRBJ2-2, with TRBD1 matching 9 bases. Germline values: CDR1 SEHNR, CDR2 FQNEAQ (reference sequence). J lost 0 bases, V lost 5 bases, and 4 bases had no gene match. This CDR3 is built from 16 residues. CDR3 protein: CASSHWTGANTGELFF. In DNA form, the CDR3 reads TGTGCCAGCAGCCATTGGACAGGGGCGAACACCGGGGAGCTGTTTTTT.

The chain employs TRBV10-1 and TRBJ1-2; a possible D gene is TRBD1 (6 bases). Germline values: CDR1 WNHNN, CDR2 SYGVQD (reference sequence). The CDR3 has 14 amino acids. The germline V and J ends were trimmed by 8 bases and 6 bases, with 19 bases remaining between them. The CDR3: CASGGQQNPDGYTF. Here the CDR3 DNA reads TGCGCCAGCGGGGGACAACAGAACCCGGATGGCTACACCTTC.

The chain recombines TRBV2 with TRBJ1-5; possible D gene TRBD1, 6 bases. Germline V gene lookup returns CDR1 SNHLY and CDR2 FYNNEI. Deletions cut 2 bases from V and 4 bases from J, with 18 bases between. The CDR3 runs 17 residues. The CDR3 loop is CASSELPRQVSNQPQHF. The CDR3 coding sequence is TGTGCCAGCAGTGAACTCCCCCGACAGGTATCGAATCAGCCCCAGCATTTT. Full variable domain (missing parts from reference TRBV2 and TRBJ1-5): EPEVTQTPSHQVTQMGQEVILRCVPISNHLYFYWYRQILGQKVEFLVSFYNNEISEKSEIFDDQFSVERPDGSNFTLKIRSTKLEDSAMYFCASSELPRQVSNQPQHFGDGTRLSIL.

This chain links TRBV27 with TRBJ2-7; 9 bases are shared with TRBD1. The germline gives CDR1 MNHEY, CDR2 SMNVEV (reference sequence). The CDR3 runs to 14 residues. Trimming at V came to 5 bases and at J to 4 bases, leaving 6 bases not matched to a gene. This CDR3 reads CASSPRDRVYEQYF. The CDR3 nucleotides are TGTGCCAGCAGTCCCAGGGACAGGGTGTACGAGCAGTACTTC.